In its sample, the clone carrying this TCR beta chain was seen many times. Its cognate antigen is unknown. This specimen belongs to a study of CD8 T cells in ankylosing spondylitis. Broader study findings: Disease-linked clones were found to be CD8+ and relatively rare in peripheral blood. For ankylosing spondylitis blood, a TCR beta motif of under ten highly homologous variants appeared characteristic.

Each CDR3 protein gets one entry after TCRdb re-called the 5' RACE reads with MiXCR. There are around 180,000 distinct CDR3 sequences in the sample; about 20% occur only once, and around 4.5% lies in the top ten. Sequencing used blood, either unsorted or a sorted T cell fraction (not recorded which). This TCR was recovered from a male donor aged 10-29 years with ankylosing spondylitis or in good health (not recorded which).

CDR3 region: CASSLWGPKVTQYF. The DNA of the CDR3 is TGTGCCAGCAGTTTGTGGGGCCCCAAAGTGACCCAGTACTTC. The chain carries TRBV12-3 or TRBV12-4 and TRBJ2-5; D may be TRBD1 (5 bases). Trimming removed 3 bases at V and 7 bases at J, with 15 bases between. The CDR3 loop spans 14 amino acids.